The 9 T cell receptor beta chains given below trace back to one sample, sequenced in a study of stem cell transplantation in POMP-related autoinflammatory disease. Assay: immunoSEQ multiplex PCR; the TCRdb copy retains only in-frame clones and omits some. The table records approximately 2,100 clones, 86% of them present only once. This material consisted of Tregs from PBMCs, taken before stem cell transplantation. The receptors stem from a human donor with POMP-related autoinflammation and immune dysregulation (PRAID).

The chain recombines TRBV19 with TRBJ2-1, with D possibly matching TRBD2 (5 bases). CDR3 size: 13 residues. The V and J ends lost 7 bases and 5 bases respectively, with 12 bases between them. Germline V gives CDR1 LNHDA, CDR2 SQIVND (reference sequence). Here the CDR3 reads CASTRVLDNEQFF. CDR3 bases: TGTGCCAGTACGAGGGTCTTAGACAATGAGCAGTTCTTC.

This clone was seen once. V and J are TRBV9 and TRBJ1-1; D is perhaps TRBD1 (6 bases). V was trimmed by 6 bases and J by 0 bases, leaving 12 bases between them. Germline-derived CDR1 and CDR2 are SGDLS and YYNGEE. This CDR3 region has 14 residues. This CDR3 reads CASTRGGLNTEAFF. The CDR3 nucleotides are TGTGCCAGCACCCGGGGGGGCCTGAACACTGAAGCTTTCTTT.

The rearrangement links TRBV2 to TRBJ2-7; D is undetermined. V lost 8 bases to trimming and J lost 3 bases, with 14 bases between them. Per germline, CDR1 SNHLY and CDR2 FYNNEI. The CDR3 sequence is 13 residues long. The CDR3 sequence is CASLRRLLYEQYF. CDR3 DNA: TGTGCCAGCCTCCGGCGACTGCTCTACGAGCAGTACTTC. The full variable domain, its missing parts supplied by reference TRBV2 and TRBJ2-7, is EPEVTQTPSHQVTQMGQEVILRCVPISNHLYFYWYRQILGQKVEFLVSFYNNEISEKSEIFDDQFSVERPDGSNFTLKIRSTKLEDSAMYFCASLRRLLYEQYFGPGTRLTVT.

In its sample, this clone was seen once. The chain couples TRBV7-9 to TRBJ2-5; D is ambiguous. V lost 0 bases and J lost 5, with 4 bases in between. Germline CDR1 is SEHNR and CDR2 is FQNEAQ (reference sequence). The CDR3 sequence is 12 residues long. The CDR3: CASSLAPETQYF. CDR3 nucleotides: TGTGCCAGCAGCTTAGCGCCGGAGACCCAGTACTTC. Full variable domain (outside the CDR3, taken from reference TRBV7-9 and TRBJ2-5): DTGVSQNPRHKITKRGQNVTFRCDPISEHNRLYWYRQTLGQGPEFLTYFQNEAQLEKSRLLSDRFSAERPKGSFSTLEIQRTEQGDSAMYLCASSLAPETQYFGPGTRLLVL.

The V and J genes are TRBV5-1 and TRBJ2-1; TRBD1 agrees at 7 bases. This CDR3 region has 15 residues. J lost 2 bases, V lost 2 bases, and 4 bases had no gene match. Germline V gives CDR1 SGHRS, CDR2 YFSETQ. CDR3 sequence reads: CASSFGTVTYNEQFF. CDR3 bases: TGCGCCAGCAGCTTCGGGACAGTCACCTACAATGAGCAGTTCTTC. Drawing the rest from reference TRBV5-1 and TRBJ2-1, the complete variable domain is KAGVTQTPRYLIKTRGQQVTLSCSPISGHRSVSWYQQTPGQGLQFLFEYFSETQRNKGNFPGRFSGRQFSNSRSEMNVSTLELGDSALYLCASSFGTVTYNEQFFGPGTRLTVL.

The CDR3, as DNA: TGTGCCAGCAGCCTCAGGGGGACTGAAGCTTTCTTT. Amino acid sequence: CASSLRGTEAFF. J is TRBJ1-1 and V is TRBV5-5; 7 positions agree with TRBD1. Germline CDR1 is SGHKS and CDR2 is YYEKEE (reference sequence). This CDR3 comprises 12 residues. J lost 5 bases, V lost 4 bases, and 2 bases had no gene match.

V usage is TRBV6-6 and J usage is TRBJ1-1; possible D gene TRBD1, 5 bases. Germline V gene sequence: CDR1 MNHNY, CDR2 SVGAGI (reference sequence). V shed 2 bases and J shed 1 base, with 5 bases lying between them. This CDR3 has 13 residues. CDR3 protein: CASSYGQNTEAFF. DNA of the CDR3: TGTGCCAGCAGTTACGGACAGAACACTGAAGCTTTCTTT.

The chain is built from TRBV25-1 and TRBJ2-3; D not resolved. With 4 bases removed from V and 0 bases from J, the gap between germline ends came to 8 bases. Germline loops: CDR1 MGHDK, CDR2 SYGVNS. The CDR3 extends over 14 amino acids. The CDR3 region has the DNA TGTGCCAGCAGTGCCTTGGACAGCACAGATACGCAGTATTTT. It codes for CASSALDSTDTQYF. The variable domain in full, completed from reference TRBV25-1 and TRBJ2-3, reads EADIYQTPRYLVIGTGKKITLECSQTMGHDKMYWYQQDPGMELHLIHYSYGVNSTEKGDLSSESTVSRIRTEHFPLTLESARPSHTSQYLCASSALDSTDTQYFGPGTRLTVL.

The chain joins TRBV5-1 to TRBJ1-1, with D perhaps matching TRBD1 (6 bases). Germline V lookup: CDR1 SGHRS, CDR2 YFSETQ. Trimming left V 2 bases short and J 4 bases short, with 18 bases between. CDR3 length: 16 amino acids. CDR3 in amino acids: CASSLRYRVGSTEAFF. Written as DNA, the CDR3 is TGCGCCAGCAGCTTACGTTACAGGGTTGGGAGCACTGAAGCTTTCTTT.